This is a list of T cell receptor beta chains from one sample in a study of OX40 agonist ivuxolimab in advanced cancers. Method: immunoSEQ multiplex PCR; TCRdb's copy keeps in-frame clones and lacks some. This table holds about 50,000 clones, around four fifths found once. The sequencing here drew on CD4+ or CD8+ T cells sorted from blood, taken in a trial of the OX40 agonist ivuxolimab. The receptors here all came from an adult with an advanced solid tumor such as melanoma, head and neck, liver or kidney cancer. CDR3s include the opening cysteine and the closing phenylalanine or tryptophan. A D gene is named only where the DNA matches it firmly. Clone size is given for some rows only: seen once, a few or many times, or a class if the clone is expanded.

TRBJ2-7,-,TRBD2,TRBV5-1,CASSLVLAGFNIGEQYF,TGCGCCAGCAGCTTGGTGCTAGCGGGATTCAACATAGGCGAGCAGTACTTC
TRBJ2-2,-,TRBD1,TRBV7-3,CASSLGQRTGELFF,TGTGCCAGCAGCTTGGGACAGAGGACCGGGGAGCTGTTTTTT
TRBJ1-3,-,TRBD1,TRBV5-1,CASSPGTGISGNTIYF,TGCGCCAGCAGCCCTGGGACAGGGATCTCTGGAAACACCATATATTTT
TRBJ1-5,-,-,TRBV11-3,CASSSQGDQPQHF,TGTGCCAGCAGCTCACAGGGCGATCAGCCCCAGCATTTT
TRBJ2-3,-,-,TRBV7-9,CASSLARRASTDTQYF,TGTGCCAGCAGCTTAGCGCGACGGGCTAGCACAGATACGCAGTATTTT
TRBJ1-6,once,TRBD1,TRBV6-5,CASRVSGGASPLHF,TGTGCCAGCAGGGTCTCAGGGGGTGCTTCACCCCTCCACTTT
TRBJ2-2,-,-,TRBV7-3,CASSPTSITGELFF,TGTGCCAGCAGTCCCACTAGCATCACCGGGGAGCTGTTTTTT
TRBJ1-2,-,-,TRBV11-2,CASSLDRAGSNGYTF,TGTGCCAGCAGCTTAGATCGGGCTGGCTCTAATGGCTACACCTTC
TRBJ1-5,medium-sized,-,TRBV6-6,CASRLHRAQPQHF,TGTGCCAGCAGGCTTCACAGGGCGCAGCCCCAGCATTTT
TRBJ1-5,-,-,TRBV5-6,CASSLASGVGNQPQHF,TGTGCCAGCAGCTTGGCCAGCGGGGTAGGAAATCAGCCCCAGCATTTT
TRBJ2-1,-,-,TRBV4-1,CASSQDQGSNEQFF,TGCGCCAGCAGCCAAGATCAGGGGAGCAATGAGCAGTTCTTC
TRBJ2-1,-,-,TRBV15,CATSRDPEGSEQFF,TGTGCCACCAGCAGAGATCCCGAGGGAAGCGAGCAGTTCTTC
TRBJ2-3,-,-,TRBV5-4,CASSPGIPGADTQYF,TGTGCCAGCAGCCCCGGTATTCCGGGGGCAGATACGCAGTATTTT
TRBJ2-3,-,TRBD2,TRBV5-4,CASSFASGRSTDTQYF,TGTGCCAGCAGCTTTGCTAGCGGGAGATCTACAGATACGCAGTATTTT
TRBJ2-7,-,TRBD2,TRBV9,CASSPSGVSYEQYF,TGTGCCAGCAGCCCTAGCGGAGTCTCCTACGAGCAGTACTTC
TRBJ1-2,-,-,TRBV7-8,CASSPGSAGYTF,TGTGCCAGCAGCCCAGGATCTGCAGGCTACACCTTC
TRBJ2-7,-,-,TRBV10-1,CATSRGAYEQYF,TGCGCCACCAGCCGCGGGGCCTACGAGCAGTACTTC
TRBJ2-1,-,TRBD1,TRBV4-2,CASRRTGFQGANYNEQFF,TGTGCCAGCCGCCGAACGGGGTTTCAGGGGGCTAACTACAATGAGCAGTTCTTC
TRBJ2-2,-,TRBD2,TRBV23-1,CASSQLAGGKTGELFF,TGCGCCAGCAGTCAACTAGCGGGGGGGAAAACCGGGGAGCTGTTTTTT
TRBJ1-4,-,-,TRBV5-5,CASSPGQTNEKLFF,TGTGCCAGCAGCCCCGGACAGACTAATGAAAAACTGTTTTTT
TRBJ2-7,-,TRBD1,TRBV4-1,CASSQSFRDRGHDEQYF,TGCGCCAGCAGCCAGTCGTTCCGGGACAGGGGGCACGACGAGCAGTACTTC
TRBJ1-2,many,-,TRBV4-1,CASSQVQSDGYTF,TGCGCCAGCAGCCAAGTTCAGAGCGATGGCTACACCTTC
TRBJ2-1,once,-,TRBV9,CASSAGTLVGNEQFF,TGTGCCAGCAGCGCGGGAACTCTAGTAGGCAATGAGCAGTTCTTC
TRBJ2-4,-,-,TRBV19,CASSNPWAVGIQYF,TGTGCCAGTAGTAACCCATGGGCAGTGGGCATTCAGTACTTC
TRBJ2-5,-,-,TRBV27,CASGFSGTGRETQYF,TGTGCCAGCGGATTTTCCGGGACGGGAAGAGAGACCCAGTACTTC
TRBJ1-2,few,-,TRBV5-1,CASSLTGTYYGYTF,TGCGCCAGCAGCTTAACCGGGACATACTATGGCTACACCTTC
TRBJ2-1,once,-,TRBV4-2,CASSQAVGSSYNEQFF,TGTGCCAGCAGCCAAGCGGTCGGGAGCTCCTACAATGAGCAGTTCTTC